These 14 T cell receptor beta chains were sequenced from one sample in a study of T cell responses to AZD1222 COVID-19 vaccine. The table came from immunoSEQ multiplex PCR; TCRdb's copy has only in-frame clones and leaves some out. The sample has 100,000 to 150,000 clones, 91% seen once. The source material was peripheral blood, sampled on day 0 of AZD1222 vaccination. All receptors come from an adult in good health.

The chain is built from TRBV6-5 and TRBJ1-2; 7 nucleotides line up with TRBD1. J lost 0 bases, V lost 4 bases, and 5 bases had no gene match. This CDR3 comprises 15 residues. From germline, CDR1 is MNHEY and CDR2 SVGAGI. The CDR3 bases are TGTGCCAGCAGTTCCGGGACAGTTGCTAACTATGGCTACACCTTC. Translation: CASSSGTVANYGYTF.

The chain has TRBV30 and TRBJ1-3; 7 nucleotides agree with TRBD1. Germline CDR1 GTSNPN, CDR2 SVGIG (reference sequence). Trimming took 3 bases from V and 2 from J; bases not matched to a gene: 4. CDR3 length: 14 residues. This CDR3 is CAWRNRGTGNTIYF. CDR3 sequence (DNA): TGTGCCTGGAGAAACAGGGGAACTGGAAACACCATATATTTT.

This chain uses TRBV19 with TRBJ1-3; tentative D call: TRBD1 (6 bases). From germline, CDR1 is LNHDA and CDR2 SQIVND (reference sequence). Between the trimmed V and J ends, which lost 6 bases and 8 bases, there was a span of 14 bases. CDR3 length: 13 residues. CDR3 residues: CASSATGADTIYF. The CDR3 nucleotides are TGTGCCAGTAGCGCGACAGGAGCGGACACCATATATTTT.

The genes are TRBV5-1 and TRBJ1-2; D is ambiguous. Germline lookup yields CDR1 SGHRS and CDR2 YFSETQ. CDR3 length: 12 amino acids. With 4 bases removed from V and 2 bases from J, the gap between germline ends came to 6 bases. CDR3 residues: CASSLENYGYTF. In DNA form, the CDR3 reads TGCGCCAGCAGCCTCGAGAACTATGGCTACACCTTC.

This rearrangement joins TRBV5-1 to TRBJ2-7; 8 bases line up with TRBD1. The V gene end was trimmed by 4 bases and the J gene end by 2 bases; junction bases not matched to a gene: 14. Germline CDR1 reads SGHRS; CDR2 reads YFSETQ. The CDR3 is 17 amino acids. In DNA form, the CDR3 reads TGCGCCAGCAGCGTATACTCCGGGACAGGCCGAACCTACGAGCAGTACTTC. It encodes CASSVYSGTGRTYEQYF.

This chain links TRBV9 with TRBJ2-4, with 7 bases lining up with TRBD2. This CDR3 comprises 18 residues. Trimming cost V 2 bases and J 6 bases; bases outside gene matches: 17. Germline V gene lookup returns CDR1 SGDLS and CDR2 YYNGEE. As DNA, the CDR3 is TGTGCCAGCAGCGTGGCTGGTCTAGGGGAGGGATGGGGAAACATTCAGTACTTC. As protein: CASSVAGLGEGWGNIQYF.

V is TRBV6-6 and J is TRBJ1-3; the match to TRBD1 covers 7 bases. The CDR3 loop spans 17 amino acids. V trimming: 5 bases; J trimming: 0 bases; junction bases outside the gene matches: 10. Germline values: CDR1 MNHNY, CDR2 SVGAGI (reference sequence). CDR3 DNA: TGTGCCAGCAGTCGGGTGACAGGGATAAACTCTGGAAACACCATATATTTT. Protein: CASSRVTGINSGNTIYF.

The chain is built from TRBV2 and TRBJ1-1, with D possibly TRBD1 on 5 matching bases. The ends were cut back, 2 bases at V and 0 bases at J, with 10 bases in the middle. Looked up from germline, CDR1 is SNHLY and CDR2 is FYNNEI. There are 15 residues in the CDR3. CDR3 coding DNA: TGTGCCAGCAGTGAACAGGGAAGACTGAACACTGAAGCTTTCTTT. It yields the protein CASSEQGRLNTEAFF.

This clone was recorded only once. The CDR3 reads CASLTGGYNSPLHF. The CDR3 DNA reads TGTGCCAGCCTGACAGGGGGATATAATTCACCCCTCCACTTT. The genes are TRBV28 and TRBJ1-6, with 9 bases that match TRBD1. Trimming took 8 bases from V and 4 from J; bases not matched to a gene: 3. Germline V gene data show CDR1 as MDHEN and CDR2 as SYDVKM. CDR3 size: 14 residues.

A single count supports this clone. The chain uses TRBV19 and TRBJ1-1; D is unresolved. V was clipped by 7 bases and J by 0 bases, with 21 bases between them. This CDR3 region has 17 residues. Germline lookup yields CDR1 LNHDA and CDR2 SQIVND (reference sequence). The CDR3 sequence is CASNSFGSPIMNTEAFF. CDR3 bases: TGTGCCAGTAACTCCTTTGGCAGTCCGATTATGAACACTGAAGCTTTCTTT.

The chain links TRBV7-2 to TRBJ1-2; TRBD1 might be the D (5 bases). Per germline, CDR1 SGHTA and CDR2 FQGNSA. Trimming left V 5 bases short and J 3 bases short, with 16 bases between. The CDR3 is made up of 15 amino acids. This CDR3 reads CASSPIPGRDYGYTF. The CDR3 DNA reads as TGTGCCAGCAGCCCCATCCCCGGCAGGGACTATGGCTACACCTTC.

This sequence joins TRBV28 and TRBJ1-6; D possibly corresponds to TRBD1 (6 bases). CDR3 size: 18 residues. The germline gives CDR1 MDHEN, CDR2 SYDVKM. V shed 1 base and J shed 7 bases, with 20 bases lying between them. The CDR3 reads CASSLLTLRDTLNSPLHF. For the CDR3, the DNA is TGTGCCAGCAGTTTATTAACTCTACGGGACACGCTCAATTCACCCCTCCACTTT.

The chain recombines TRBV5-4 with TRBJ1-1; 8 nucleotides match TRBD1. There are 15 residues in the CDR3. J was trimmed by 0 bases and V by 4 bases; bases with no gene match: 5. Germline values: CDR1 SGHNT, CDR2 YYREEE (reference sequence). The CDR3 region is CASSTDRGVNTEAFF. CDR3 sequence (DNA): TGTGCCAGCAGCACAGACAGGGGAGTGAACACTGAAGCTTTCTTT.

This clone was counted between two and nine times. The rearrangement joins TRBV5-5 to TRBJ1-1, with D hard to call. Trimming took off 2 bases at V and 11 bases at J, with 16 bases between the two ends. This CDR3 spans 13 amino acids. Germline CDR1 and CDR2: SGHKS and YYEKEE (reference sequence). CDR3 DNA sequence: TGTGCCAGCAGCTTTTCGGTTGCGTCGGCGGCTTTCTTT. It specifies CASSFSVASAAFF.